This T cell receptor (beta chain) was profiled in a study of technical replicates of blood from a few donors. Trimming took 5 bases from V and 2 from J, leaving 9 bases between them. Looked up from germline, CDR1 is SGHTA and CDR2 is FQGNSA. The CDR3 totals 14 residues. TCRdb's copy holds only in-frame clones and misses some; the assay was immunoSEQ multiplex PCR. Here the sample spans around 65,000 clones, roughly 88% being singletons. This sequence was found in a human donor in good health. Some clones in this sample may be carry-over from other donors' samples. The chain uses TRBV7-2 and TRBJ2-2; D is possibly TRBD2 (6 bases). The sample was PBMCs. This chain's CDR3 is CASSRSGNTGELFF. CDR3 coding DNA: TGTGCCAGCAGCCGTAGCGGAAACACCGGGGAGCTGTTTTTT. Together with reference TRBV7-2 and TRBJ2-2, the CDR3 gives the full variable domain: GAGVSQSPSNKVTEKGKDVELRCDPISGHTALYWYRQSLGQGLEFLIYFQGNSAPDKSGLPSDRFSAERTGGSVSTLTIQRTQQEDSAVYLCASSRSGNTGELFFGEGSRLTVL.